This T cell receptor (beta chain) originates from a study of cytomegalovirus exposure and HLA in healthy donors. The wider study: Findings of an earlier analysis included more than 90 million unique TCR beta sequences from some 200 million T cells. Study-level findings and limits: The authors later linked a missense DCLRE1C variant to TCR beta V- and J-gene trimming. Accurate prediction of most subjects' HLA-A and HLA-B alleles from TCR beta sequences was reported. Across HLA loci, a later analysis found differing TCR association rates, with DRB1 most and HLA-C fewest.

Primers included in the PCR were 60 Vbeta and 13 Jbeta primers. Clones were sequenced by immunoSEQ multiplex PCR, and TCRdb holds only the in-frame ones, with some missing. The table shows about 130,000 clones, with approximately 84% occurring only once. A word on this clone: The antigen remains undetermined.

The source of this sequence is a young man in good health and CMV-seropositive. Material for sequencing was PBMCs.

The CDR3 reads CASSPTGLSLGDTEAFF. The CDR3 coding sequence is TGCGCCAGCAGCCCTACAGGGTTATCACTGGGGGACACTGAAGCTTTCTTT. The gene calls are TRBV5-1 and TRBJ1-1; possibly TRBD1 for D (6 bases). V was trimmed by 4 bases and J by 3 bases, leaving 22 bases between them. This CDR3 region has 17 residues. Germline assignment: CDR1 SGHRS and CDR2 YFSETQ.